The text below deals with one TCR beta chain. Its target is not known. Amplified regions were TCR beta CDR3 sequences from RNA transcripts. The TCR CDR3 first-round RT-PCR relied on the HTBI primer set. TCRdb fed the multiplex PCR reads into MiXCR, producing one record per CDR3 protein. The repertoire includes about 98,000 distinct CDR3 sequences, 35% to 45% of them detected once, and about a tenth sits in the top ten. This sample was taken from a study of T cells in Graves' hyperthyroidism and ophthalmopathy. Findings and caveats of the study: Blood also contained most expanded thyroid clonotypes above 0.001. The model anticipated ophthalmopathy a median approximately 6.7 months pre-onset.

Newly diagnosed hyperthyroidism, duration under 2 months, in patients aged 18 to 65. Together with thyroid ultrasound, orbital computed tomography, serum thyroxine and TRAb, clinical symptoms were used for diagnoses. The CDR3 totals 11 residues. After removal of 11 bases from V and 2 bases from J, the junction contained 2 bases not matched to a gene. From germline, CDR1 is MNHEY and CDR2 SVGAGI. The source material was peripheral blood or thyroid tissue (not recorded which). The V call is TRBV6-5, the J call TRBJ2-7, with 8 bases matching TRBD2. This clonotype originated in a woman aged 25 to 39 with Graves' hyperthyroidism. The CDR3: CAHGGAYEQYF. As DNA, the CDR3 is TGTGCCCACGGGGGGGCCTACGAGCAGTACTTC.